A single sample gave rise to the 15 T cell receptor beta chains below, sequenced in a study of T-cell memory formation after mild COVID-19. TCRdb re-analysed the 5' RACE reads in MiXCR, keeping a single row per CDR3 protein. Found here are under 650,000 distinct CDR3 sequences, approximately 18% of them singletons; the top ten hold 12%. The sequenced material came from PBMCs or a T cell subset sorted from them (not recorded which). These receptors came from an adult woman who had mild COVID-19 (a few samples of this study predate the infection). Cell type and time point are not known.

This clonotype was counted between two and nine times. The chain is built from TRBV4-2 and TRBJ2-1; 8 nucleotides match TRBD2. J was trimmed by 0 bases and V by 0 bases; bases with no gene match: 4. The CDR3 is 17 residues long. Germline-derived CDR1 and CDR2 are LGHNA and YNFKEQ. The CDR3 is CASSQDTSGLSYNEQFF. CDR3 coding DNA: TGTGCCAGCAGCCAAGATACTAGCGGCCTCTCCTACAATGAGCAGTTCTTC.

The CDR3 DNA reads as TGTGCCAGTAGTATAGTCGGAGCATCTAACCCCGAAGCTTTCTTT. Translation gives CASSIVGASNPEAFF. This chain joins TRBV19 and TRBJ1-1; D gene unclear. CDR1 LNHDA and CDR2 SQIVND come from the germline V gene (reference sequence). Trimming pared 1 base from V and 8 bases from J, leaving 17 bases between. The CDR3 extends over 15 amino acids.

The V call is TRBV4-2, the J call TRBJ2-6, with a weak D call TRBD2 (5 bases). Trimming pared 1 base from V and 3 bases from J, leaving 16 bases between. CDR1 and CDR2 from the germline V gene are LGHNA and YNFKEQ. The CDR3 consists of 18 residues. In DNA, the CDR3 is TGTGCCAGCAGCCAAGGGGGAGTCAGGCCCTTTGGGGCCAACGTCCTGACTTTC. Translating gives CASSQGGVRPFGANVLTF.

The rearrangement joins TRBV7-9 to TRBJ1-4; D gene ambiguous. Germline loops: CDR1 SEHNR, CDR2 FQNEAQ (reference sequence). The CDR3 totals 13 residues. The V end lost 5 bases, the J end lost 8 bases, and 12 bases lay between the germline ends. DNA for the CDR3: TGTGCCAGCAGCCTCGATGGTGGGGAAAAACTGTTTTTT. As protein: CASSLDGGEKLFF. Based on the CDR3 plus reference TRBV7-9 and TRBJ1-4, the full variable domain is DTGVSQNPRHKITKRGQNVTFRCDPISEHNRLYWYRQTLGQGPEFLTYFQNEAQLEKSRLLSDRFSAERPKGSFSTLEIQRTEQGDSAMYLCASSLDGGEKLFFGSGTQLSVL.

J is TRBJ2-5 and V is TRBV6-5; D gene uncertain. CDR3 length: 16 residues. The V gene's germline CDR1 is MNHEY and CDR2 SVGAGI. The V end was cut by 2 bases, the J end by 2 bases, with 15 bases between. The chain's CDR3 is CASSYLATIPQETQYF. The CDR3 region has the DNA TGTGCCAGCAGTTACCTCGCGACAATACCTCAAGAGACCCAGTACTTC.

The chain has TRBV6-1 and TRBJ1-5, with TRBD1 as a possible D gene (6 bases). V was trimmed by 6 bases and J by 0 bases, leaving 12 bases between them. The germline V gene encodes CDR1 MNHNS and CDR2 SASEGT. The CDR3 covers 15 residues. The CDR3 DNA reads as TGTGCCAGCAGCCGGGGGGCCTATAGCAATCAGCCCCAGCATTTT. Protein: CASSRGAYSNQPQHF.

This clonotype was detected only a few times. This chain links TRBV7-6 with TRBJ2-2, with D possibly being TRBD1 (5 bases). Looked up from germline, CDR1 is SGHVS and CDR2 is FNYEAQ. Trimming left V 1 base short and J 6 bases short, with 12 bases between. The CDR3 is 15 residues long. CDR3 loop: CASSLEIWGAGELFF. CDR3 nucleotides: TGTGCCAGCAGCTTAGAAATCTGGGGCGCCGGGGAGCTGTTTTTT.

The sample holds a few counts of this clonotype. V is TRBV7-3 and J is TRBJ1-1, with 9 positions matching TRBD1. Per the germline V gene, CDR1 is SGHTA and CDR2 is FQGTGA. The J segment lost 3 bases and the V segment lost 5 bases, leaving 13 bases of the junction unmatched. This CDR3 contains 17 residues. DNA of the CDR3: TGTGCCAGCAGCCTACTCGCCGGGACAGGGTTTTACACTGAAGCTTTCTTT. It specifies CASSLLAGTGFYTEAFF.

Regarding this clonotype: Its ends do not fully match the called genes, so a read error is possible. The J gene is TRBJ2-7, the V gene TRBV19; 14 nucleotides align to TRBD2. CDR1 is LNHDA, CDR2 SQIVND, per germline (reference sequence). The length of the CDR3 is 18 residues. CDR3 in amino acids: CARSPRLAGGPRPYEQYF. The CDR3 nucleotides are TGTGCCCGTAGTCCCCGACTAGCGGGAGGGCCCCGACCCTACGAGCAGTACTTC.

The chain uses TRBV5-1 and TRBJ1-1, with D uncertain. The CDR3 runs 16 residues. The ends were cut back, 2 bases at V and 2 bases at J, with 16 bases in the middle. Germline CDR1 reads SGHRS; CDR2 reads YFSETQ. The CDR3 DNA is TGCGCCAGCAGCTTTTTCCCTCCGCCTAAAAACACTGAAGCTTTCTTT. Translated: CASSFFPPPKNTEAFF. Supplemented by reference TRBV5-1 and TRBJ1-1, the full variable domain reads KAGVTQTPRYLIKTRGQQVTLSCSPISGHRSVSWYQQTPGQGLQFLFEYFSETQRNKGNFPGRFSGRQFSNSRSEMNVSTLELGDSALYLCASSFFPPPKNTEAFFGQGTRLTVV.

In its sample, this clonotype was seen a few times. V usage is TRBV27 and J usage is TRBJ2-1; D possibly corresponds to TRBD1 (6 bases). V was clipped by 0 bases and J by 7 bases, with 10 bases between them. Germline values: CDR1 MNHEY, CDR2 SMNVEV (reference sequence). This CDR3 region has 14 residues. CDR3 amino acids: CASSLSPQGNEQFF. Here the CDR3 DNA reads TGTGCCAGCAGTTTATCCCCACAGGGAAATGAGCAGTTCTTC.

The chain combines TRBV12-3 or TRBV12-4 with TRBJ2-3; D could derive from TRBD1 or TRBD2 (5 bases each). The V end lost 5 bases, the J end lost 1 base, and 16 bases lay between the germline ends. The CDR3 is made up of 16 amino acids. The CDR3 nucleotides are TGTGCCAGCAGTCGAGAGAGGGGTGTGGGCACAGATACGCAGTATTTT. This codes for CASSRERGVGTDTQYF.

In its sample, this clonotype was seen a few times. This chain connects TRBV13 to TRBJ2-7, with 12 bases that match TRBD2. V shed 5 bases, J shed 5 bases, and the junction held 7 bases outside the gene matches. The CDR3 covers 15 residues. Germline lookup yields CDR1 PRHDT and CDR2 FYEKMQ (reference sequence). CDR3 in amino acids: CASSQTSGSPHEQYF. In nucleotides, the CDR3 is TGTGCCAGCAGCCAGACTAGCGGGAGTCCCCACGAGCAGTACTTC.

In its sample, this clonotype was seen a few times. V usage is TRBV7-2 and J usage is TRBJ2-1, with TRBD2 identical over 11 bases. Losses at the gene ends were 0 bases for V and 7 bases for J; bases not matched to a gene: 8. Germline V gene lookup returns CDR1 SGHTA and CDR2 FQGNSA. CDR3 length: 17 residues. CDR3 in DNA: TGTGCCAGCAGCTTAGCATCACTAGCGGGAGTTCGGAATGAGCAGTTCTTC. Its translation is CASSLASLAGVRNEQFF.

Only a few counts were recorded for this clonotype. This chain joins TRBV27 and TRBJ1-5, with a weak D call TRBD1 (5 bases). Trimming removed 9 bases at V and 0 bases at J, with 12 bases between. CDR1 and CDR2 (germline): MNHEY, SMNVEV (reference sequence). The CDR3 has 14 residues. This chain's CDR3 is CASDTGTSNQPQHF. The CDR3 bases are TGTGCCAGTGACACCGGGACTAGCAATCAGCCCCAGCATTTT.